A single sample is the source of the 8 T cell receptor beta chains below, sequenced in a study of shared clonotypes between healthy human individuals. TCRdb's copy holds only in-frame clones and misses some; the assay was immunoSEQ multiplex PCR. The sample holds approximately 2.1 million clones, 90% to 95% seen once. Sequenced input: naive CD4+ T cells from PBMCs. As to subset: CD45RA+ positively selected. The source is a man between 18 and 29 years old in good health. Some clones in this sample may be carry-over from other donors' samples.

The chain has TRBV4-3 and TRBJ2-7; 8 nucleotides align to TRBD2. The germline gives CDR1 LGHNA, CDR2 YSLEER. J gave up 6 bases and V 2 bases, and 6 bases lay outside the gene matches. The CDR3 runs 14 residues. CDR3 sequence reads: CASSQKSGGLEQYF. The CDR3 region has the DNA TGCGCCAGCAGCCAAAAGAGCGGGGGACTCGAGCAGTACTTC.

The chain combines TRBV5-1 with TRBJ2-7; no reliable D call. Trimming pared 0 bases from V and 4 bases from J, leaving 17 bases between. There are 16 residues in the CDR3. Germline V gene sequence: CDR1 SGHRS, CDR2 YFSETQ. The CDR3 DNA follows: TGCGCCAGCAGCTTGGTTGTACTTTACATCGTTTACGAGCAGTACTTC. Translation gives CASSLVVLYIVYEQYF.

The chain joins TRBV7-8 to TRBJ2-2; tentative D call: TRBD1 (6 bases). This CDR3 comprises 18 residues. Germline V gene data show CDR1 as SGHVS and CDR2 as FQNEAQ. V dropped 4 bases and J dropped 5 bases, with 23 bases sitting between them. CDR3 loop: CASSSDTTGTTWTGELFF. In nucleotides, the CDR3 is TGTGCCAGCAGCTCAGATACTACCGGGACAACCTGGACCGGGGAGCTGTTTTTT.

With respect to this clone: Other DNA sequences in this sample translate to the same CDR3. CDR3 in amino acids: CSAAQRNEQFF. As DNA, the CDR3 is TGCAGTGCGGCACAGAGAAATGAGCAGTTCTTC. The chain joins TRBV20-1 to TRBJ2-1, with D unresolved. Looked up from germline, CDR1 is DFQATT and CDR2 is SNEGSKA (reference sequence). The CDR3 totals 11 residues. V was clipped by 6 bases and J by 7 bases, with 10 bases between them.

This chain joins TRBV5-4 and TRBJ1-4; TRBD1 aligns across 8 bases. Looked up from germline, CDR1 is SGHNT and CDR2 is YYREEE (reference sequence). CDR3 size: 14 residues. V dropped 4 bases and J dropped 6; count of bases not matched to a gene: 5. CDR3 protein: CASSGQGGDEKLFF. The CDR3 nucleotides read TGTGCCAGCAGCGGACAGGGAGGGGATGAAAAACTGTTTTTT.

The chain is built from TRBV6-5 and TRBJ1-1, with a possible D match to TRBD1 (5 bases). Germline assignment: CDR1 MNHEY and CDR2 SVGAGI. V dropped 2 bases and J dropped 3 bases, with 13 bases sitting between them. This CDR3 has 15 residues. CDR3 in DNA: TGTGCCAGCAGTTACCGGGCAGGGCTCTACACTGAAGCTTTCTTT. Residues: CASSYRAGLYTEAFF.

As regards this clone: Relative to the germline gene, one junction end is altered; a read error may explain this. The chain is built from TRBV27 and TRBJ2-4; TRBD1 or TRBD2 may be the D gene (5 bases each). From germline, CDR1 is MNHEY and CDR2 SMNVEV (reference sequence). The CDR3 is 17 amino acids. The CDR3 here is CASSLPGGSDKSPPGDF. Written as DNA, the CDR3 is TGTGCCAGCAGTTTACCGGGCGGGTCGGACAAGTCACCCCCCGGGGACTTC.

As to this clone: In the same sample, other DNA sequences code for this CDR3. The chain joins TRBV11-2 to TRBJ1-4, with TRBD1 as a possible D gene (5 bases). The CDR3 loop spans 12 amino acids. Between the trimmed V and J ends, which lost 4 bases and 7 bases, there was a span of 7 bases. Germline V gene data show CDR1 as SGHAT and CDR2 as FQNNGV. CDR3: CASSSGGEKLFF. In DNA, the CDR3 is TGTGCCAGCAGCTCCGGGGGTGAAAAACTGTTTTTT.